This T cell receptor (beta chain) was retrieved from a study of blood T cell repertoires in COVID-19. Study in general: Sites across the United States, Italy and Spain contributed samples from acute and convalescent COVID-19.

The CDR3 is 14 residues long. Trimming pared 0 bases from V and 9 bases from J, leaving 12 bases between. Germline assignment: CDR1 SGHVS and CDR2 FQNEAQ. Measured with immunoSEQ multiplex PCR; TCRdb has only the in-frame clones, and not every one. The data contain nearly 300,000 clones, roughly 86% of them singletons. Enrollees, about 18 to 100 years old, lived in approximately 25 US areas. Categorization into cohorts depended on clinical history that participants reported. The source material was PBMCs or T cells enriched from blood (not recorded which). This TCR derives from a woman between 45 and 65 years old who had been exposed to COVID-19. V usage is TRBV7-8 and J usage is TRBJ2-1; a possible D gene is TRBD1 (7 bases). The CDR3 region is CASSLANRGGEQFF. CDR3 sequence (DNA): TGTGCCAGCAGCTTAGCGAACAGGGGAGGTGAGCAGTTCTTC.